What follows is one T cell receptor beta chain and its context. The protocol was immunoSEQ multiplex PCR, while the TCRdb copy is restricted to in-frame clones and leaves out a portion. Here the sample spans approximately 110,000 clones, roughly 87% being singletons. The data originate from a study of T cell responses to AZD1222 COVID-19 vaccine. This CDR3 has 16 amino acids. Germline V gene lookup returns CDR1 SGHTA and CDR2 FQGNSA. The ends lost 3 bases at V and 5 bases at J; junction bases unmatched: 7. The sample in question was peripheral blood, obtained on day 0 of AZD1222 vaccination. The receptor was isolated from an adult in good health. This sequence joins TRBV7-2 and TRBJ2-1, with 10 nucleotides matching TRBD2. The CDR3 nucleotides are TGTGCCAGCAGCTTCAGAGCGGGGGGGCCCGACAATGAGCAGTTCTTC. Amino acids: CASSFRAGGPDNEQFF. Supplemented by reference TRBV7-2 and TRBJ2-1, the full variable domain reads GAGVSQSPSNKVTEKGKDVELRCDPISGHTALYWYRQSLGQGLEFLIYFQGNSAPDKSGLPSDRFSAERTGGSVSTLTIQRTQQEDSAVYLCASSFRAGGPDNEQFFGPGTRLTVL.